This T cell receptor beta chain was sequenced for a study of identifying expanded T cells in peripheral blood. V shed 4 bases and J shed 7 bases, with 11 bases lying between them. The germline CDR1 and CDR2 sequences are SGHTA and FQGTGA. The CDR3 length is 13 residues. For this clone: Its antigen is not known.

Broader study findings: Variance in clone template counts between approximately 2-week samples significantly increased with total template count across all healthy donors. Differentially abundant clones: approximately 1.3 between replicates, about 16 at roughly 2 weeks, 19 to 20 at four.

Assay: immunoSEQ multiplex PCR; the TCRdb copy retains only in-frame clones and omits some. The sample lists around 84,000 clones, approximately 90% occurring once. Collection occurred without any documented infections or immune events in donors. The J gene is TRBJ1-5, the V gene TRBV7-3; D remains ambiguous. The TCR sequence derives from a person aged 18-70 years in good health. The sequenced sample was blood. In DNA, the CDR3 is TGTGCCAGCAGCTCCTCCCACGGCCAGCCCCAGCATTTT. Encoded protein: CASSSSHGQPQHF.